This passage covers 30 T cell receptor beta chains from one sample sequenced in a study of shared clonotypes between healthy human individuals (dated by TCRdb to the early 2020s). Library method: the immunoSEQ multiplex PCR assay. This immuneACCESS table, as held by TCRdb, lists in-frame sequences with V and J called but not all clones. Of the missing ones, under half trace to an unresolved V gene in checked studies; the others have no known cause. The sample data list about 700,000 clones, and 74% of these were observed just once. The ten largest account for over 1.5% of the sample. Input material: memory CD4+ T cells sorted from blood. The cell subset or site label here, explained by the study, means: CD45RA-negative fraction. Receptor source: a young woman in good health.

This clone was seen a handful of times. The rearrangement joins TRBV18 to TRBJ1-4; D may be TRBD1 (6 bases). The CDR3 runs 15 residues. Trimming removed 2 bases at V and 4 bases at J, with 11 bases between. In germline, CDR1 is KGHSH, CDR2 LQKENI. The CDR3 nucleotides are TGTGCCAGCTCACCAACAGACAGGATTAATGAAAAACTGTTTTTT. Translated, it gives CASSPTDRINEKLFF.

This chain joins TRBV28 and TRBJ2-3, with 7 bases identical to TRBD2. Germline V gene data show CDR1 as MDHEN and CDR2 as SYDVKM. This CDR3 has 16 amino acids. J lost 1 base, V lost 4 bases, and 8 bases had no gene match. CDR3 in amino acids: CASSSGGLQGTDTQYF. The CDR3 region has the DNA TGTGCCAGCAGTTCGGGGGGACTCCAAGGCACAGATACGCAGTATTTT.

The chain carries TRBV7-8 and TRBJ1-1; maybe TRBD1 (5 bases). V was trimmed by 5 bases and J by 1 base, leaving 11 bases between them. Germline values: CDR1 SGHVS, CDR2 FQNEAQ. CDR3 length equals 14 residues. CDR3 loop: CASSRWDQNTEAFF. In DNA form, the CDR3 reads TGTGCCAGCAGCCGATGGGACCAGAACACTGAAGCTTTCTTT. The variable domain in full, with the rest retrieved from reference TRBV7-8 and TRBJ1-1, is GAGVSQSPRYKVAKRGQDVALRCDPISGHVSLFWYQQALGQGPEFLTYFQNEAQLDKSGLPSDRFFAERPEGSVSTLKIQRTQQEDSAVYLCASSRWDQNTEAFFGQGTRLTVV.

The J gene is TRBJ2-7, the V gene TRBV25-1; perhaps TRBD1 as D (5 bases). In germline, CDR1 is MGHDK, CDR2 SYGVNS. V lost 11 bases and J lost 3, with 11 bases in between. This CDR3 is built from 11 residues. CDR3 amino acids: CAAQGYYEQYF. The CDR3 DNA reads as TGTGCCGCCCAGGGCTACTACGAGCAGTACTTC.

The chain employs TRBV25-1 and TRBJ2-3; no clear D gene. Germline V gene lookup returns CDR1 MGHDK and CDR2 SYGVNS. V was shortened by 3 bases and J by 0 bases, with 10 bases between the two germline ends. This CDR3 contains 15 residues. The CDR3 DNA reads TGTGCCAGCAGTGAGGTCAGCACTAGCACAGATACGCAGTATTTT. It translates to CASSEVSTSTDTQYF.

This clone was found a few times. The chain uses TRBV2 and TRBJ1-4; TRBD1 agrees at 10 bases. The junction had 2 bases not matched to a gene; V was cut back by 8 bases and J by 8 bases. Germline V gives CDR1 SNHLY, CDR2 FYNNEI. The CDR3 runs 12 residues. The CDR3: CASGTGEEKLFF. The CDR3 DNA sequence: TGTGCCAGCGGGACAGGGGAAGAAAAACTGTTTTTT.

CDR3 coding DNA: TGCGCCAGCAGCTCCCTTGGGGGGAAGACCGCCTACAATGAGCAGTTCTTC. Encoded protein: CASSSLGGKTAYNEQFF. This sequence joins TRBV5-1 and TRBJ2-1, with a weak D call TRBD2 (6 bases). The V and J ends lost 3 bases and 2 bases respectively, with 18 bases between them. The CDR3 length is 17 residues. Per germline, CDR1 SGHRS and CDR2 YFSETQ.

This clone was observed a single time. The CDR3 region is CASSPGGGWNTEAFF. The CDR3 region has the DNA TGCGCCAGCAGCCCAGGAGGGGGATGGAACACTGAAGCTTTCTTT. The chain carries TRBV5-1 and TRBJ1-1; D is perhaps TRBD1 (6 bases). The length of the CDR3 is 15 residues. Deletions cut 4 bases from V and 1 base from J, with 14 bases between. Germline CDR1 and CDR2: SGHRS and YFSETQ.

The chain uses TRBV28 and TRBJ1-2; no firm D call. The CDR3 totals 16 residues. V was pared by 3 bases and J by 3 bases, with 17 bases between. From germline, CDR1 is MDHEN and CDR2 SYDVKM. CDR3 loop: CASSFQDSRGDYGYTF. CDR3 DNA: TGTGCCAGCAGTTTCCAGGACTCCCGAGGTGACTATGGCTACACCTTC.

In the case of this clone: This may stem from a read error, because a much larger clone lies one nucleotide away. V is TRBV7-2 and J is TRBJ1-4, with D hard to call. Germline V CDR1 and CDR2: SGHTA, FQGNSA. Trimming left V 5 bases short and J 2 bases short, with 0 bases between. CDR3 length equals 11 residues. The CDR3 DNA reads as TGTGCCAGCAGCACTAATGAAAAACTGTTTTTT. It yields the protein CASSTNEKLFF.

V usage is TRBV11-2 and J usage is TRBJ2-5; TRBD2 matches at 7 bases. This CDR3 comprises 14 residues. V lost 4 bases, J lost 5 bases, and 7 bases stayed unmatched. Germline loops: CDR1 SGHAT, CDR2 FQNNGV. This chain's CDR3 is CASSSTGTTETQYF. DNA of the CDR3: TGTGCCAGCAGCTCAACCGGGACTACCGAGACCCAGTACTTC.

This clone occurred once. CDR3 coding DNA: TGTGCCAGCAGTTTATCAGCCGGTGGACTAGCGGGAGGGATATCCTACGAGCAGTACTTC. It yields the protein CASSLSAGGLAGGISYEQYF. The V gene is TRBV27, the J gene TRBJ2-7; 15 nucleotides line up with TRBD2. CDR3 length equals 20 residues. Germline CDR1 is MNHEY and CDR2 is SMNVEV (reference sequence). V was pared by 0 bases and J by 1 base, with 10 bases of the junction left unmatched.

This clone has more than one count but fewer than ten. This chain joins TRBV2 and TRBJ1-1; 7 positions agree with TRBD1. V was pared by 5 bases and J by 4 bases, with 7 bases of the junction left unmatched. Germline CDR1 SNHLY, CDR2 FYNNEI. The CDR3 runs to 14 residues. Here the CDR3 reads CASSLDRVSTEAFF. CDR3 in DNA: TGTGCCAGCAGTCTTGACAGGGTTTCCACTGAAGCTTTCTTT.

The J gene is TRBJ2-7, the V gene TRBV30; no definite D call. The CDR3 runs 13 residues. Germline V gives CDR1 GTSNPN, CDR2 SVGIG (reference sequence). V shed 3 bases and J shed 0 bases, with 9 bases lying between them. This CDR3 is CAWRAGSSYEQYF. CDR3 nucleotide sequence: TGTGCCTGGAGGGCCGGCAGCTCCTACGAGCAGTACTTC.

The CDR3 DNA is TGTGCCAGCAGCGTAGGGTATACGCAGTATTTT. Amino acid sequence: CASSVGYTQYF. The chain recombines TRBV9 with TRBJ2-3, with unresolved D. CDR1 is SGDLS, CDR2 YYNGEE, per germline. The CDR3 is 11 amino acids. V lost 0 bases and J lost 7, with 3 bases in between.

The chain employs TRBV5-5 and TRBJ2-1; the match to TRBD2 covers 9 bases. V gave up 0 bases and J gave up 6 bases; unmatched junction bases: 4. This CDR3 has 15 amino acids. Germline CDR1 and CDR2: SGHKS and YYEKEE (reference sequence). The CDR3 nucleotides read TGTGCCAGCAGCTTGGGGCTAGCGGGACTCAATGAGCAGTTCTTC. Protein: CASSLGLAGLNEQFF.

The chain has TRBV2 and TRBJ2-3; D is perhaps TRBD2 (6 bases). Germline V gene data show CDR1 as SNHLY and CDR2 as FYNNEI. This CDR3 comprises 15 residues. V lost 6 bases, J lost 4 bases, and 17 bases lay in between. CDR3 DNA: TGTGCCAGCAGCTTGGGACTTGAAAAGGCAGATACGCAGTATTTT. Its translation is CASSLGLEKADTQYF. Full variable domain (missing parts from reference TRBV2 and TRBJ2-3): EPEVTQTPSHQVTQMGQEVILRCVPISNHLYFYWYRQILGQKVEFLVSFYNNEISEKSEIFDDQFSVERPDGSNFTLKIRSTKLEDSAMYFCASSLGLEKADTQYFGPGTRLTVL.

The DNA for the CDR3 is TGTGCCAGCAGCCAAGGCGGTAAGGGGCCCCAGCATTTT. Translation: CASSQGGKGPQHF. The genes are TRBV14 and TRBJ1-5; D is undetermined. From germline, CDR1 is SGHDN and CDR2 FVKESK. V lost 1 base and J 9 bases, leaving 10 bases between the germline ends. This CDR3 spans 13 amino acids.

The chain has TRBV7-9 and TRBJ1-1, with D perhaps TRBD1 (5 bases). Germline V gene lookup returns CDR1 SEHNR and CDR2 FQNEAQ (reference sequence). This CDR3 is built from 14 residues. The ends were cut back, 3 bases at V and 0 bases at J, with 8 bases in the middle. This CDR3 reads CASSFDRMNTEAFF. The CDR3 region has the DNA TGTGCCAGCAGCTTCGACAGAATGAACACTGAAGCTTTCTTT.

This sequence joins TRBV25-1 and TRBJ2-5, with TRBD2 as a possible D gene (7 bases). Germline V CDR1 and CDR2: MGHDK, SYGVNS. This CDR3 comprises 17 residues. Trimming removed 5 bases at V and 5 bases at J, with 24 bases between. DNA for the CDR3: TGTGCCAGCAGTTCCGGACTGGGGGCGGGAGCTCGGGAGACCCAGTACTTC. It yields the protein CASSSGLGAGARETQYF.

This clone has just a few counts. This chain joins TRBV5-1 and TRBJ2-5; possibly TRBD1 or TRBD2 for D (6 bases each). TRBJ2-7 explains the end of the DNA better; the J call may be wrong. Germline lookup yields CDR1 SGHRS and CDR2 YFSETQ. This CDR3 region has 15 residues. The CDR3 nucleotides read TGCGCCAGCAGCCCGGGGGCAGGGAACGGCTACGAGCAGTACTTC. As protein: CASSPGAGNGYEQYF.

For the CDR3, the DNA is TGCAGCGTTGAAGGGGCGGGAGTAGAGACCCAGTACTTC. Its translation: CSVEGAGVETQYF. The chain recombines TRBV29-1 with TRBJ2-5, with 7 positions matching TRBD2. V shed 1 base and J 4 bases; nucleotides not matched to a gene: 3. In germline, CDR1 is SQVTM, CDR2 ANQGSEA. This CDR3 is built from 13 residues.

The chain employs TRBV18 and TRBJ1-1; 7 nucleotides align to TRBD1. The length of the CDR3 is 13 residues. The germline V gene has CDR1 KGHSH and CDR2 LQKENI. The trim removed 6 bases at V and 3 bases at J, leaving 4 bases unmatched. CDR3 loop: CASSLTGDTEAFF. The DNA of the CDR3 is TGTGCCAGCTCTCTAACAGGGGACACTGAAGCTTTCTTT.

The CDR3 reads CASSPRDFSDTQYF. In DNA, the CDR3 is TGTGCCAGCAGCCCCAGGGACTTTTCAGATACGCAGTATTTT. V usage is TRBV11-1 and J usage is TRBJ2-3; perhaps TRBD2 as D (6 bases). The CDR3 covers 14 residues. Trimming took 5 bases from V and 4 from J, leaving 13 bases between them. CDR1 is SGHAT, CDR2 FQDESV, per germline (reference sequence).

The chain has TRBV4-1 and TRBJ2-1; 7 nucleotides agree with TRBD2. The germline gives CDR1 MGHRA, CDR2 YSYEKL. The CDR3 has 15 residues. After removal of 3 bases from V and 3 bases from J, the junction contained 5 bases not matched to a gene. This CDR3 reads CASSQGSGGYNEQFF. The CDR3 nucleotides are TGCGCCAGCAGCCAGGGTTCGGGGGGCTACAATGAGCAGTTCTTC.

The chain couples TRBV7-9 to TRBJ2-5; D may be TRBD2 (7 bases). The V gene lost 6 bases and the J gene lost 2 bases, with 19 bases spanning the gap. CDR3 length equals 16 residues. Germline CDR1 and CDR2: SEHNR and FQNEAQ (reference sequence). CDR3 nucleotide sequence: TGTGCCAGCAGATTGTGGTTCAGCGGGACACAAGAGACCCAGTACTTC. Translating gives CASRLWFSGTQETQYF.

The rearrangement joins TRBV7-2 to TRBJ2-5; 9 positions match TRBD2. The trim removed 3 bases at V and 3 bases at J, leaving 2 bases unmatched. Per the germline V gene, CDR1 is SGHTA and CDR2 is FQGNSA. The CDR3 loop spans 14 amino acids. In nucleotides, the CDR3 is TGTGCCAGCAGCTTCCTAGCGGGAAAAGAGACCCAGTACTTC. This gives the protein CASSFLAGKETQYF. The whole variable domain, remainder taken from reference TRBV7-2 and TRBJ2-5, is GAGVSQSPSNKVTEKGKDVELRCDPISGHTALYWYRQSLGQGLEFLIYFQGNSAPDKSGLPSDRFSAERTGGSVSTLTIQRTQQEDSAVYLCASSFLAGKETQYFGPGTRLLVL.

The V call is TRBV28, the J call TRBJ2-3, with TRBD2 matching 9 bases. Germline V lookup: CDR1 MDHEN, CDR2 SYDVKM. There are 20 residues in the CDR3. V lost 2 bases to trimming and J lost 2 bases; unmatched junction nucleotides: 17. CDR3 nucleotide sequence: TGTGCCAGCAGTTTACCCAGTTCTCTAGCGGGACGATTTGACACAGATACGCAGTATTTT. As protein: CASSLPSSLAGRFDTDTQYF.

The V and J genes are TRBV4-2 and TRBJ2-5; D might be TRBD1 or TRBD2, each matching 6 bases. Trimming took off 4 bases at V and 5 bases at J, with 23 bases between the two ends. This CDR3 spans 17 amino acids. Germline V lookup: CDR1 LGHNA, CDR2 YNFKEQ. CDR3 nucleotide sequence: TGTGCCAGCAGCCTTAACGACTTTTCGGGGGCCGGGGAGACCCAGTACTTC. Translating it yields CASSLNDFSGAGETQYF.

The genes are TRBV11-2 and TRBJ2-1, with 8 nucleotides matching TRBD2. This CDR3 region has 16 residues. The germline gives CDR1 SGHAT, CDR2 FQNNGV. The ends lost 2 bases at V and 9 bases at J; junction bases unmatched: 12. The CDR3 DNA sequence: TGTGCCAGCAGCTTATTAGCGGGGCCGGGTGGAGTTGAGCAGTTCTTC. It encodes CASSLLAGPGGVEQFF.